These T cell receptor beta chains were read from a single sample in a study of blood T cell repertoires in COVID-19. Method: immunoSEQ multiplex PCR; TCRdb's copy keeps in-frame clones and lacks some. The sample shows approximately 93,000 clones, under 80% of them seen only once. The specimen sequenced was peripheral blood. The receptors stem from a man aged 70 or older with COVID-19, enrolled during active disease. The CDR3 runs from the conserved cysteine through the conserved F or W. A D gene is named only where the DNA matches it firmly. Rows give clone size only sometimes, using once, few, many, or a class for an expanded clone.

size,D,J,V,DNA,CDR3
.,.,TRBJ2-1,TRBV3-1/TRBV3-2,TGTGCCAGCAGCCAAGGACTAGTATCCTACAATGAGCAGTTCTTC,CASSQGLVSYNEQFF
once,.,TRBJ1-6,TRBV7-2,TGTGCCAGCAGCTTACAACAGGGAAGATCACCCCTCCACTTT,CASSLQQGRSPLHF
few,TRBD1,TRBJ2-2,TRBV11-2,TGTGCCAGCAGCCCGGACAGGTTGAACACCGGGGAGCTGTTTTTT,CASSPDRLNTGELFF
few,.,TRBJ1-3,TRBV7-2,TGTGCCAGCAGCTTAGCGAGTGGAAACACCATATATTTT,CASSLASGNTIYF
.,.,TRBJ2-7,TRBV29-1,TGCAGCGTTGAAGACAGGGAAGGATTCTACGAGCAGTACTTC,CSVEDREGFYEQYF
.,.,TRBJ1-1,TRBV6-6,TGTGCCAGCAGTTACTCGAGGCAGCCGAACACTGAAGCTTTCTTT,CASSYSRQPNTEAFF
.,TRBD1,TRBJ2-2,TRBV19,TGTGCCAGTAGTATAGGGCAGGGGGCGCCCGGGGAGCTGTTTTTT,CASSIGQGAPGELFF
few,.,TRBJ1-5,TRBV4-3,TGCGCCAGCAGCCAAGATTACGGGGTTCTCCATCAGCCCCAGCATTTT,CASSQDYGVLHQPQHF
.,TRBD1,TRBJ2-3,TRBV5-1,TGCGCCAGCAGCCCAGGACAGGTCTTCACAGATACGCAGTATTTT,CASSPGQVFTDTQYF
.,TRBD2,TRBJ2-1,TRBV7-3,TGTGCCAGCAGTTCGGCGGGGGCCTACAATGAGCAGTTCTTC,CASSSAGAYNEQFF
.,.,TRBJ2-7,TRBV15,TGTGCCACCAGCAGAGTACAGGGCCTCGAGCAGTACTTC,CATSRVQGLEQYF
.,.,TRBJ2-3,TRBV3-1/TRBV3-2,TGTGCCAGCAGCTCCTTTGAGGGAGATACGCAGTATTTT,CASSSFEGDTQYF